The following is a T cell receptor beta chain sequence with its context. Its target is unknown. The lymph nodes were axillary draining lymph nodes from breast cancer patients. TCRdb redid the calling of the multiplex PCR reads with MiXCR, one entry per CDR3 protein. This table holds more than 250,000 distinct CDR3 sequences, over 30% found once. This sample is part of a study of breast tumors, draining lymph nodes, adjacent tissues. This CDR3 is built from 13 residues. V lost 6 bases, J lost 4 bases, and 12 bases lay in between. Looked up from germline, CDR1 is SNHLY and CDR2 is FYNNEI. Overall study results and limits: Tumor TCR diversity was below lymph nodes but above nontumor tissue. The data were judged consistent with most tumor T cells coming from lymph node and expanding in tumor. Luminal-like breast cancer showed significantly greater tumor-nontumor repertoire similarity than basal-like breast cancer did.

Material: axillary lymph node tissue. This clonotype was obtained from a female donor with breast cancer. Some clones in this sample may be carry-over from other donors' samples. V and J are TRBV2 and TRBJ1-1; the D gene is possibly TRBD1 (5 bases). The CDR3 sequence is CASSYGTPTEAFF. In DNA, the CDR3 is TGTGCCAGCAGCTACGGGACGCCCACTGAAGCTTTCTTT.